This entry lists 11 T cell receptor beta chains sequenced from one sample in a study of T cell clones after liver transplantation (dated by TCRdb to about 2019). The sample's time point label, decoded: pre-transplant. Library preparation was by the immunoSEQ multiplex PCR assay. The immuneACCESS repertoire file appears here via TCRdb, limited to in-frame rearrangements. These files lack a portion of the clones; in checked studies, under half of the deficit traces to unresolved V genes, and the cause of the others is not known. The table for this sample lists 45,000 to 60,000 clones; roughly 84% of them were counted only once. About 8.9% of the sample is held by the ten biggest clonotypes. The sequencing used CD4+ T cells from blood, collected before liver transplant. The receptor source for this set is a human donor who received a liver transplant.

The chain joins TRBV4-1 to TRBJ1-1; TRBD1 is a possible D gene (5 bases). CDR3 size: 14 residues. With 0 bases removed from V and 2 bases from J, the gap between germline ends came to 7 bases. Looked up from germline, CDR1 is MGHRA and CDR2 is YSYEKL. CDR3 nucleotides: TGCGCCAGCAGCCAAGAGGGACTAAACACTGAAGCTTTCTTT. Protein: CASSQEGLNTEAFF.

This chain joins TRBV18 and TRBJ2-1, with TRBD2 identical over 11 bases. The CDR3 consists of 16 residues. The trim removed 5 bases at V and 6 bases at J, leaving 9 bases unmatched. Germline CDR1 is KGHSH and CDR2 is LQKENI. CDR3 in amino acids: CASSATGTSGPNEQFF. The CDR3 coding sequence is TGTGCCAGCTCAGCAACCGGGACTAGCGGACCCAATGAGCAGTTCTTC. The complete variable domain, with remaining parts taken from reference TRBV18 and TRBJ2-1, reads NAGVMQNPRHLVRRRGQEARLRCSPMKGHSHVYWYRQLPEEGLKFMVYLQKENIIDESGMPKERFSAEFPKEGPSILRIQQVVRGDSAAYFCASSATGTSGPNEQFFGPGTRLTVL.

The V gene is TRBV5-1, the J gene TRBJ2-7, with D possibly being TRBD2 (6 bases). The V end lost 3 bases, the J end lost 2 bases, and 12 bases lay between the germline ends. CDR1 is SGHRS, CDR2 YFSETQ, per germline. The length of the CDR3 is 14 residues. The CDR3 protein is CASSSEGKAYEQYF. The CDR3 nucleotides read TGCGCCAGCAGCTCGGAGGGGAAGGCCTACGAGCAGTACTTC.

The chain is built from TRBV21-1 and TRBJ2-7; TRBD2 was called by the table and not checked on the DNA. TRBV21-1 counts as a pseudogene. The CDR3 sequence is 15 residues long. In DNA, the CDR3 is TGTGCCAGCAGCTGTACTGGAGGGGGGGGCGACGAGCAGTACTTC. It yields the protein CASSCTGGGGDEQYF.

V gene TRBV10-3 combines with J gene TRBJ1-2, with 10 bases aligning to TRBD1. Germline trimming cut 2 bases from V and 11 bases from J; bases unmatched to any gene: 2. Germline lookup yields CDR1 ENHRY and CDR2 SYGVKD. This CDR3 has 12 amino acids. This chain's CDR3 is CAISEKDRGYTF. CDR3 nucleotide sequence: TGTGCCATCAGTGAGAAGGACAGGGGGTACACCTTC.

The V gene is TRBV4-2, the J gene TRBJ1-1; D gene ambiguous. This CDR3 comprises 14 residues. From germline, CDR1 is LGHNA and CDR2 YNFKEQ. V gave up 4 bases and J gave up 2 bases, with 11 bases separating them. Here the CDR3 reads CASSPSTENTEAFF. CDR3 DNA: TGTGCCAGCAGCCCCTCAACAGAAAACACTGAAGCTTTCTTT.

This chain connects TRBV21-1 to TRBJ1-1. TRBV21-1 is listed as a pseudogene. The CDR3 sequence is 15 residues long. CDR3 sequence: CASSSKGGSNTEAFF. DNA of the CDR3: TGTGCCAGCAGCTCCAAAGGAGGTTCGAACACTGAAGCTTTCTTT.

The rearrangement joins TRBV6-5 to TRBJ1-3; D is unclear. The V and J ends lost 8 bases and 0 bases respectively, with 11 bases between them. The CDR3 totals 14 residues. Per germline, CDR1 MNHEY and CDR2 SVGAGI. CDR3 bases: TGTGCCAGCGAGGCGGCGAGCTCTGGAAACACCATATATTTT. Translating it yields CASEAASSGNTIYF.

V usage is TRBV6-6 and J usage is TRBJ2-5, with a tentative D call TRBD2 (7 bases). Germline CDR1 and CDR2: MNHNY and SVGAGI (reference sequence). This CDR3 contains 14 residues. V was shortened by 4 bases and J by 5 bases, with 14 bases between the two germline ends. This CDR3 reads CASSWTGGGETQYF. CDR3 nucleotides: TGTGCCAGCAGTTGGACGGGGGGCGGGGAGACCCAGTACTTC.

CDR3 region: CASSKEPQGQETQYF. The DNA for the CDR3 is TGTGCCAGCAGCAAAGAGCCACAGGGGCAAGAGACCCAGTACTTC. V usage is TRBV21-1 and J usage is TRBJ2-5; the table calls TRBD1, which could not be checked here. TRBV21-1 is flagged as a pseudogene. The CDR3 runs 15 residues.

This chain connects TRBV7-2 to TRBJ1-2; 8 bases agree with TRBD1. CDR1 SGHTA and CDR2 FQGNSA come from the germline V gene. J lost 11 bases, V lost 1 base, and 9 bases had no gene match. This CDR3 region has 14 residues. The CDR3 region is CASSLGGQGAWYTF. The CDR3 region has the DNA TGTGCCAGCAGCTTAGGGGGCCAGGGGGCTTGGTACACCTTC.